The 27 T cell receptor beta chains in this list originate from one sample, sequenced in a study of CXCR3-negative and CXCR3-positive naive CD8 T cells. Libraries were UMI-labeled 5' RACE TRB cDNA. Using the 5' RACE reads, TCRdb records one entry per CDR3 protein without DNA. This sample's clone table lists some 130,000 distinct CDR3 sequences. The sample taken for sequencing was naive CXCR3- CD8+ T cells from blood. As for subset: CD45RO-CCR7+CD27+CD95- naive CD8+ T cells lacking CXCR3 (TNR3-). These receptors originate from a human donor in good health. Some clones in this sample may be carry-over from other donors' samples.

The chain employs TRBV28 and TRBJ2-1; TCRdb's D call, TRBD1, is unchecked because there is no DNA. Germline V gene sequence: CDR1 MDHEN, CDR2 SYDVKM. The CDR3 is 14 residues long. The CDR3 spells CASLGGTSYNEQFF.

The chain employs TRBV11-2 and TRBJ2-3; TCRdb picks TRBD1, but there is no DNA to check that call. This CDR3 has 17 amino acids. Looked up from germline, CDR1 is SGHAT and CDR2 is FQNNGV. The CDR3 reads CASSPRTPGEPTDTQYF.

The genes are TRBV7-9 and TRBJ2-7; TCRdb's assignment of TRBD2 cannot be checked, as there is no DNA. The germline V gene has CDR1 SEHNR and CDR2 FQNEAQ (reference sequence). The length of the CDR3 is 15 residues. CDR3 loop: CASSSGGSHGYEQYF.

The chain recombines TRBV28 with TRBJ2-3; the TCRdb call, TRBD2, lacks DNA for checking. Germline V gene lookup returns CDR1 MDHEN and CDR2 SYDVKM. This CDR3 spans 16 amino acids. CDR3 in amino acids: CASRPSLSSPPDTQYF.

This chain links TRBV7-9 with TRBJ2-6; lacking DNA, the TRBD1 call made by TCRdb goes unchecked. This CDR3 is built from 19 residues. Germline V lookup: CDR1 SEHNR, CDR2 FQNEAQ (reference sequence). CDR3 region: CASSPSTGVGPPGANVLTF. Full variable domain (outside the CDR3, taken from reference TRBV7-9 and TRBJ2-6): DTGVSQNPRHKITKRGQNVTFRCDPISEHNRLYWYRQTLGQGPEFLTYFQNEAQLEKSRLLSDRFSAERPKGSFSTLEIQRTEQGDSAMYLCASSPSTGVGPPGANVLTFGAGSRLTVL.

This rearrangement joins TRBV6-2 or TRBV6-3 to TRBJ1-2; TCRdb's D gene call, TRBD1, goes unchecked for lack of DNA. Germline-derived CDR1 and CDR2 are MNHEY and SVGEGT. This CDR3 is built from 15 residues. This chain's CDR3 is CASSYLGVGADGYTF.

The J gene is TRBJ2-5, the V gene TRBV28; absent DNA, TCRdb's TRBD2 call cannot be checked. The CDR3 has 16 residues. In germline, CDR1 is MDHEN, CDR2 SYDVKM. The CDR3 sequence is CASSEGTSGAQETQYF.

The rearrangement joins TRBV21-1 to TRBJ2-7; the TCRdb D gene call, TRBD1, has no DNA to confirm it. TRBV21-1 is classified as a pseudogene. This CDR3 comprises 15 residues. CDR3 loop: CASSFSGTEAYEQYF.

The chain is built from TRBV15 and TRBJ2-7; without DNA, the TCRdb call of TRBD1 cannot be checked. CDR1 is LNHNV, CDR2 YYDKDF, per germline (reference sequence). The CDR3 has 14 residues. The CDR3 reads CATSLTGGSYEQYF.

The CDR3 protein is CASSGSGANVLTF. V is TRBV28 and J is TRBJ2-6. The CDR3 consists of 13 residues. The V gene's germline CDR1 is MDHEN and CDR2 SYDVKM.

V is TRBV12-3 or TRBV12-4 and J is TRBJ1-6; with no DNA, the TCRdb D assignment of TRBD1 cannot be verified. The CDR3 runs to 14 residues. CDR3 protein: CASSLTGMGSPLHF.

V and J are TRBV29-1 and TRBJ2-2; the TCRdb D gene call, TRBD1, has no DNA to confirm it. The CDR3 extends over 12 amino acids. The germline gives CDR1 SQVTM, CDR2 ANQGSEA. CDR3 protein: CSVQGPTGEQFF.

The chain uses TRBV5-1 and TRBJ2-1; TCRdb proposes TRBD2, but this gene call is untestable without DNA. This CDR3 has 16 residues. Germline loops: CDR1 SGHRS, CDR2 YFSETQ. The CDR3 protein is CASSLVRGVLYNEQFF. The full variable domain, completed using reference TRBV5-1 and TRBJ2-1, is KAGVTQTPRYLIKTRGQQVTLSCSPISGHRSVSWYQQTPGQGLQFLFEYFSETQRNKGNFPGRFSGRQFSNSRSEMNVSTLELGDSALYLCASSLVRGVLYNEQFFGPGTRLTVL.

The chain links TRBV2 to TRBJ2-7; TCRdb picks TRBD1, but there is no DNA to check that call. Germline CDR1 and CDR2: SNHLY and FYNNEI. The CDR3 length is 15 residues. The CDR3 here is CASDSGPGQVYEQYF.

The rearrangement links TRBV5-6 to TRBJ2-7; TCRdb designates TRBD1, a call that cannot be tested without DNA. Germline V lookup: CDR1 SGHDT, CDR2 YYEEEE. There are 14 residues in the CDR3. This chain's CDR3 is CASSSGTGFNEQYF. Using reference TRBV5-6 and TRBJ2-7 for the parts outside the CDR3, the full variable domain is DAGVTQSPTHLIKTRGQQVTLRCSPKSGHDTVSWYQQALGQGPQFIFQYYEEEERQRGNFPDRFSGHQFPNYSSELNVNALLLGDSALYLCASSSGTGFNEQYFGPGTRLTVT.

Here the CDR3 reads CAISDPGQGGFYEQYF. The genes are TRBV10-3 and TRBJ2-7; TCRdb selects TRBD1, and the lack of DNA leaves this call unchecked. The CDR3 consists of 16 residues. Looked up from germline, CDR1 is ENHRY and CDR2 is SYGVKD.

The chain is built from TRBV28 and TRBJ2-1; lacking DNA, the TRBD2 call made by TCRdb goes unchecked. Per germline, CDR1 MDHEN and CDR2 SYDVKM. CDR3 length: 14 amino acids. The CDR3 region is CTSIPTSGDSEQFF.

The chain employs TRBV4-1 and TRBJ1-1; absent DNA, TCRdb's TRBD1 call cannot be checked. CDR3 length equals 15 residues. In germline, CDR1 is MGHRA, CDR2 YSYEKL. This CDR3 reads CASSQAPTWNTEAFF.

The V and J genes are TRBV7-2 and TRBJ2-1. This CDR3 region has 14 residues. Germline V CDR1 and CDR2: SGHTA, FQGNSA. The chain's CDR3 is CASSLVGAYNEQFF.

The CDR3 loop is CASSLGVTNTEAFF. This chain uses TRBV7-8 with TRBJ1-1. From germline, CDR1 is SGHVS and CDR2 FQNEAQ. This CDR3 comprises 14 residues.

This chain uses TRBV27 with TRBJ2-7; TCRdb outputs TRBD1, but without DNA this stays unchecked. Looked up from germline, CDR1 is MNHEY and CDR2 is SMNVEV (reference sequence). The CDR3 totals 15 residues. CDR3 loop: CASSSPGQGTCEQYF.

The CDR3 sequence is CASSTSVNQETQYF. V usage is TRBV7-2 and J usage is TRBJ2-5. Germline V gene lookup returns CDR1 SGHTA and CDR2 FQGNSA. The CDR3 totals 14 residues.

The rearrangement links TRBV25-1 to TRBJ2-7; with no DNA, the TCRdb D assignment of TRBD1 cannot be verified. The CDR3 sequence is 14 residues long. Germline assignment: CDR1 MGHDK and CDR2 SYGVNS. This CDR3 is CASSGQGWVNEQYF.

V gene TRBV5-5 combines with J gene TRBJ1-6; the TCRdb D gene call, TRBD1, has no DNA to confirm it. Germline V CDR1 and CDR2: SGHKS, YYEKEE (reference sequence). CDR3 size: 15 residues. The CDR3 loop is CASSWGQMGDSPLHF.

CDR3 residues: CSVVKNTGELFF. This chain uses TRBV29-1 with TRBJ2-2. The germline V gene has CDR1 SQVTM and CDR2 ANQGSEA. There are 12 residues in the CDR3.

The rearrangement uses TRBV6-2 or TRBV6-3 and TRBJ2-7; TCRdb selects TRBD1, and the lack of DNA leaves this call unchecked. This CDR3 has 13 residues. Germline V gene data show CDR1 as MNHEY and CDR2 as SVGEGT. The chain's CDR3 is CASRTGERVEQYF.

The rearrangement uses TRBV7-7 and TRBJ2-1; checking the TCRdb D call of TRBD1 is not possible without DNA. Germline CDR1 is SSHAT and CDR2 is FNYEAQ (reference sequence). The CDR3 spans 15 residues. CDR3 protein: CASSFGRGRYNEQFF.